This T cell receptor (beta chain) is drawn from a study of beta chain features in type 1 diabetes. Over 95% purity was reached by all sorted populations. Notes on this clone: Antigen: not known.

Germline CDR1 SGHVS, CDR2 FNYEAQ. V was cut by 5 bases and J by 3 bases, with 25 bases left in between. The CDR3 has 18 amino acids. Sequenced material consisted of expressed TCRB transcripts (all of the isolated RNA was reverse transcribed). Produced via immunoSEQ multiplex PCR; TCRdb's table is partial and in-frame only. The profile covers about 650,000 clones, with roughly 12% appearing a single time and around 0.12% taken by the ten largest. Overall study results and limits: TCRB CDR3s were moderately but significantly shorter in Type 1 diabetes patients in all four CD4+ subsets.

J is TRBJ1-1 and V is TRBV7-6, with D perhaps matching TRBD1 (6 bases). Sequenced sample: naive CD4+ T cells from blood. This TCR was recovered from a man aged 30-40 years with type 1 diabetes. This chain's CDR3 is CASSPGGVWTERDTEAFF. The CDR3 DNA sequence: TGTGCCAGCAGCCCGGGAGGGGTTTGGACAGAGAGGGACACTGAAGCTTTCTTT.